This T cell receptor (beta chain) was identified during a study of CD8 T cells in ankylosing spondylitis (dated by TCRdb to about 2017). For the study in its entirety: To find TCR variants linked to disease, the study profiled T cell receptor beta repertoires in ankylosing spondylitis patients and healthy donors. The whole study cohort included over a hundred healthy donors and around 24 ankylosing spondylitis patients. Peripheral blood was sampled, and synovial fluid was additionally collected from ankylosing spondylitis patients.

This clonotype occurred once. Its antigen remains undetermined. No base-level quality is on record; no much larger clone is a single base apart. Evidence from a single read is weak. Its CDR3 holds 15 amino acids, cysteine through phenylalanine. The CDR3 DNA has 45 bases and is translated from base 1. CDR1 SGHRS and CDR2 YFSETQ were looked up in the germline V gene. V was cut back by 1 base and J by 2 bases, leaving a gap of 10 bases between them. What the work shows at the level of the full study, not this receptor alone: The disease-linked clones were reported to be significantly enriched in matched synovial fluid samples from ankylosing spondylitis patients. The disease-linked clones showed a CD8+ phenotype and occurred at relatively low frequencies in peripheral blood. Some TCR beta motif variants had previously been reported in synovial fluid and blood of reactive arthritis patients, which suggested common disease-initiation mechanisms. A TCR beta motif made up of several highly homologous amino acid variants appeared to be characteristic of blood from ankylosing spondylitis patients.

Sequencing was performed on an Illumina HiSeq 2500. Quantitative 5'-RACE with molecular barcodes was used to prepare TCR beta libraries. For the original study's pipeline: Disease-linked TCR variants were identified with a new computational method built on a probabilistic model of VDJ rearrangement. TCRdb redid the processing of the public reads, applying fastp at Q25 and MiXCR, and retained in-frame beta chains. Records with the same CDR3 protein are collapsed into one entry carrying the most frequent genes and DNA. The V and J calls here are based on TCRdb, not the publication. This sample lists fewer than 400,000 distinct CDR3 sequences; around 22% were detected once. The ten top clones hold roughly 16% of the sample.

This sequence uses TRBV5-1 and TRBJ2-1, with the D gene not clear enough to name. This clonotype was sampled from a male donor with ankylosing spondylitis. The sample was blood, either unsorted or a sorted T cell fraction (not recorded which). The DNA reads TGCGCCAGCAGCTTGCTCTCAGCCCCCTACAATGAGCAGTTCTTC. This gives the protein CASSLLSAPYNEQFF.